The 18 T cell receptor beta chains given below trace back to one sample, sequenced in a study of OX40 agonist ivuxolimab in advanced cancers. Using immunoSEQ multiplex PCR, the repertoire was profiled, and TCRdb retains in-frame clones only, with some absent. This table holds roughly 70,000 clones, less than 90% found once. This sample comprised CD4+ or CD8+ T cells sorted from blood, obtained in a trial of the OX40 agonist ivuxolimab. These receptors originate from an adult with an advanced solid tumor such as melanoma, head and neck, liver or kidney cancer.

The CDR3: CASTLAGGNTGELFF. The CDR3 region has the DNA TGTGCCAGTACCCTAGCGGGAGGGAACACCGGGGAGCTGTTTTTT. The rearrangement uses TRBV19 and TRBJ2-2; TRBD2 agrees at 11 bases. CDR3 length: 15 residues. J was trimmed by 1 base and V by 7 bases; bases with no gene match: 2. CDR1 is LNHDA, CDR2 SQIVND, per germline (reference sequence). Using reference TRBV19 and TRBJ2-2 for the parts outside the CDR3, the full variable domain is DGGITQSPKYLFRKEGQNVTLSCEQNLNHDAMYWYRQDPGQGLRLIYYSQIVNDFQKGDIAEGYSVSREKKESFPLTVTSAQKNPTAFYLCASTLAGGNTGELFFGEGSRLTVL.

The gene calls are TRBV7-2 and TRBJ1-1; 9 bases are a match to TRBD1. Germline V CDR1 and CDR2: SGHTA, FQGNSA. CDR3 length equals 16 residues. Unmatched junction bases numbered 4, after V lost 1 base and J lost 1 base. CDR3 nucleotides: TGTGCCAGCAGCTTAGAGGGGACAGGGCGGAACACTGAAGCTTTCTTT. This sequence encodes CASSLEGTGRNTEAFF.

This chain joins TRBV4-3 and TRBJ1-1, with D uncertain. V dropped 0 bases and J dropped 2 bases, with 13 bases sitting between them. Germline V gene lookup returns CDR1 LGHNA and CDR2 YSLEER. The CDR3 extends over 16 amino acids. CDR3 residues: CASSQETGRRNTEAFF. CDR3 coding DNA: TGCGCCAGCAGCCAAGAGACTGGCCGGAGAAACACTGAAGCTTTCTTT.

The V and J genes are TRBV11-2 and TRBJ2-2; D might be TRBD1 (5 bases). The CDR3 is made up of 14 amino acids. Trimming removed 5 bases from V and 1 base from J, with 8 bases in between. The germline V gene has CDR1 SGHAT and CDR2 FQNNGV. In nucleotides, the CDR3 is TGTGCCAGCAGCAGGGGAAGGAACACCGGGGAGCTGTTTTTT. Encoded protein: CASSRGRNTGELFF.

The V and J genes are TRBV28 and TRBJ1-1; D not resolved. V dropped 3 bases and J dropped 7 bases, with 9 bases sitting between them. The germline CDR1 and CDR2 sequences are MDHEN and SYDVKM. The CDR3 length is 12 residues. CDR3 coding DNA: TGTGCCAGCAGTTTCCCCGGTGATGAAGCTTTCTTT. Its protein is CASSFPGDEAFF.

The rearrangement uses TRBV10-3 and TRBJ1-2; 7 bases map to TRBD1. CDR1 and CDR2 from the germline V gene are ENHRY and SYGVKD. The trim removed 10 bases at V and 3 bases at J, leaving 5 bases unmatched. The CDR3 consists of 12 residues. The CDR3 sequence is CATRGTDYGYTF. The CDR3 DNA sequence: TGTGCCACCCGGGGGACAGACTATGGCTACACCTTC.

The rearrangement uses TRBV28 and TRBJ2-6; D is ambiguous. This CDR3 region has 14 residues. V lost 6 bases, J lost 0 bases, and 6 bases lay in between. Per the germline V gene, CDR1 is MDHEN and CDR2 is SYDVKM. This CDR3 reads CASRYSSGANVLTF. CDR3 nucleotide sequence: TGTGCCAGCAGATACAGCTCTGGGGCCAACGTCCTGACTTTC. The full variable domain, with the rest looked up from reference TRBV28 and TRBJ2-6, is DVKVTQSSRYLVKRTGEKVFLECVQDMDHENMFWYRQDPGLGLRLIYFSYDVKMKEKGDIPEGYSVSREKKERFSLILESASTNQTSMYLCASRYSSGANVLTFGAGSRLTVL.

The V and J genes are TRBV7-9 and TRBJ2-1, with 10 nucleotides matching TRBD2. The CDR3 extends over 15 amino acids. Germline CDR1 SEHNR, CDR2 FQNEAQ (reference sequence). Trimming removed 8 bases from V and 0 bases from J; junction bases left unmatched: 4. The CDR3 sequence: CASHSGRSSYNEQFF. Written as DNA, the CDR3 is TGTGCCAGCCATAGCGGGAGGAGCTCCTACAATGAGCAGTTCTTC.

V gene TRBV2 combines with J gene TRBJ2-3, with 12 bases that match TRBD1. Germline CDR1 is SNHLY and CDR2 is FYNNEI. The CDR3 extends over 15 amino acids. After removal of 6 bases from V and 6 bases from J, the junction contained 7 bases not matched to a gene. The chain's CDR3 is CASSRDRGLTDTQYF. The CDR3 bases are TGTGCCAGCAGCCGGGACAGGGGGCTAACGGATACGCAGTATTTT. The whole variable domain, filled in from reference TRBV2 and TRBJ2-3, reads EPEVTQTPSHQVTQMGQEVILRCVPISNHLYFYWYRQILGQKVEFLVSFYNNEISEKSEIFDDQFSVERPDGSNFTLKIRSTKLEDSAMYFCASSRDRGLTDTQYFGPGTRLTVL.

This clone showed up just a few times. This sequence joins TRBV2 and TRBJ1-1; possible D gene TRBD1, 6 bases. There are 14 residues in the CDR3. Germline lookup yields CDR1 SNHLY and CDR2 FYNNEI. The V gene lost 6 bases and the J gene lost 1 base, with 12 bases spanning the gap. CDR3 in DNA: TGTGCCAGCAGCGTGGACAGAGGGAACACTGAAGCTTTCTTT. This codes for CASSVDRGNTEAFF.

The chain uses TRBV27 and TRBJ1-1; maybe TRBD1 (6 bases). V lost 8 bases and J 5 bases, leaving 15 bases between the germline ends. The CDR3 covers 13 residues. Germline V gives CDR1 MNHEY, CDR2 SMNVEV (reference sequence). The CDR3 is CASSRGSGTEAFF. The CDR3, as DNA: TGTGCCAGCTCCAGGGGTTCAGGGACTGAAGCTTTCTTT.

The chain couples TRBV9 to TRBJ2-2; 8 bases map to TRBD2. The trim removed 2 bases at V and 7 bases at J, leaving 7 bases unmatched. The CDR3 extends over 15 amino acids. The germline V gene encodes CDR1 SGDLS and CDR2 YYNGEE. CDR3 coding DNA: TGTGCCAGCAGCGTCGTTGCGGGAGGAGTCGGGGAGCTGTTTTTT. Encoded protein: CASSVVAGGVGELFF. Full variable domain (rest looked up from reference TRBV9 and TRBJ2-2): DSGVTQTPKHLITATGQRVTLRCSPRSGDLSVYWYQQSLDQGLQFLIQYYNGEERAKGNILERFSAQQFPDLHSELNLSSLELGDSALYFCASSVVAGGVGELFFGEGSRLTVL.

The chain links TRBV6-5 to TRBJ2-3; 7 bases map to TRBD2. CDR3 length: 14 residues. The J segment lost 6 bases and the V segment lost 0 bases, leaving 3 bases of the junction unmatched. Germline V lookup: CDR1 MNHEY, CDR2 SVGAGI. The chain's CDR3 is CASSYSSGTDTQYF. CDR3 in DNA: TGTGCCAGCAGTTACTCGAGCGGGACGGATACGCAGTATTTT.

The chain combines TRBV4-2 with TRBJ1-3, with unresolved D. The germline gives CDR1 LGHNA, CDR2 YNFKEQ. CDR3 length equals 16 residues. Trimming removed 0 bases at V and 2 bases at J, with 11 bases between. CDR3 amino acids: CASSQERVFPGNTIYF. The CDR3 DNA is TGTGCCAGCAGCCAAGAACGCGTTTTCCCTGGAAACACCATATATTTT.

The J gene is TRBJ2-1, the V gene TRBV7-6; D is perhaps TRBD2 (6 bases). V dropped 3 bases and J dropped 7 bases, with 13 bases sitting between them. The germline V gene has CDR1 SGHVS and CDR2 FNYEAQ. The length of the CDR3 is 14 residues. The CDR3 loop is CASSLAGSLNEQFF. CDR3 bases: TGTGCCAGCAGCTTGGCGGGGTCCCTGAATGAGCAGTTCTTC.

The rearrangement joins TRBV11-3 to TRBJ1-3; unclear D gene. V dropped 5 bases and J dropped 4 bases, with 15 bases sitting between them. In germline, CDR1 is SGHNT, CDR2 YENEEA. The CDR3 sequence is 15 residues long. This CDR3 is CASSASRGSGNTIYF. For the CDR3, the DNA is TGTGCCAGCAGCGCTAGCCGGGGATCCGGAAACACCATATATTTT.

The chain recombines TRBV6-6 with TRBJ2-7; 8 positions match TRBD1. Germline V gene data show CDR1 as MNHNY and CDR2 as SVGAGI (reference sequence). The CDR3 runs 14 residues. Trimming cost V 7 bases and J 2 bases; bases outside gene matches: 7. CDR3 DNA: TGTGCCAGCAACAATGACAGGGGTGCCTACGAGCAGTACTTC. Its translation: CASNNDRGAYEQYF.

This rearrangement joins TRBV7-2 to TRBJ2-7, with D unclear. Germline values: CDR1 SGHTA, CDR2 FQGNSA. Trimming shortened V by 5 bases and J by 3 bases, and 11 bases separated the two germline ends. The CDR3 is 13 amino acids. CDR3 in DNA: TGTGCCAGCAGCCCTCCGGCCTACTACGAGCAGTACTTC. Its translation is CASSPPAYYEQYF.